The clone carrying this TCR beta chain occurred a few times. Its target is not known. As for time point: newly diagnosed GD, antithyroid drugs for less than 3 months. Isolated PBMC RNA provided the starting material for the TCR library. These data come from a study of regulatory T cells in long-lasting Graves disease. Library construction for TCR beta used iRepertoire HTBI primers and Arm-PCR of CDR3 regions. MiXCR, applied by TCRdb to the multiplex PCR reads, yields one record per CDR3 protein. The data hold fewer than 500,000 distinct CDR3 sequences, with 15% to 20% observed a single time. V shed 6 bases and J 6 bases; nucleotides not matched to a gene: 8. CDR1 and CDR2 (germline): MNHEY, SMNVEV (reference sequence). The CDR3 extends over 15 amino acids. Study-wide results and limits: TCR diversity was lower in persistent Graves' patients (versus newly diagnosed ones).

This same sample was also taken into another study, of T cells in Graves' hyperthyroidism and ophthalmopathy. That source reports: Ophthalmopathy cases were set apart from stable hyperthyroidism by a 13 V-J model.

The source material was peripheral blood mononuclear cells (PBMCs), sampled at new diagnosis, from a patient treated with antithyroid drugs. This chain joins TRBV27 and TRBJ1-1, with 12 bases fitting TRBD1. This clonotype was obtained from a man between 40 and 49 years old with Graves disease. The CDR3 sequence: CASSVGTGGFAEAFF. DNA of the CDR3: TGTGCCAGCAGCGTCGGGACAGGGGGCTTCGCTGAAGCTTTCTTT.